The T cell receptor (beta chain) under discussion was sequenced for a study of shared clonotypes between healthy human individuals. In the study overall: The donors, a couple of women and three men, were aged 18 to 49.

The CDR3 extends over 13 amino acids. Germline V gene lookup returns CDR1 SGHNT and CDR2 YENEEA. J was trimmed by 0 bases and V by 6 bases; bases with no gene match: 1. The repertoire was sequenced with immunoSEQ multiplex PCR; TCRdb's copy has only in-frame clones and lacks some. Altogether a few million clones are present, around 94% being singletons, with the ten largest covering around 0.14%. This TCR was sampled from a man aged 18 to 29 in good health. The chain combines TRBV11-3 with TRBJ1-1, with 7 bases fitting TRBD1. Sequencing was performed on naive CD4+ T cells sorted from blood. Subset indicated: CD45RA+ positively selected. The CDR3 is CASSQGVNTEAFF. The DNA for the CDR3 is TGTGCCAGCAGTCAGGGGGTGAACACTGAAGCTTTCTTT. Looking up the rest from reference TRBV11-3 and TRBJ1-1 gives the full variable domain: EAGVVQSPRYKIIEKKQPVAFWCNPISGHNTLYWYLQNLGQGPELLIRYENEEAVDDSQLPKDRFSAERLKGVDSTLKIQPAELGDSAVYLCASSQGVNTEAFFGQGTRLTVV.